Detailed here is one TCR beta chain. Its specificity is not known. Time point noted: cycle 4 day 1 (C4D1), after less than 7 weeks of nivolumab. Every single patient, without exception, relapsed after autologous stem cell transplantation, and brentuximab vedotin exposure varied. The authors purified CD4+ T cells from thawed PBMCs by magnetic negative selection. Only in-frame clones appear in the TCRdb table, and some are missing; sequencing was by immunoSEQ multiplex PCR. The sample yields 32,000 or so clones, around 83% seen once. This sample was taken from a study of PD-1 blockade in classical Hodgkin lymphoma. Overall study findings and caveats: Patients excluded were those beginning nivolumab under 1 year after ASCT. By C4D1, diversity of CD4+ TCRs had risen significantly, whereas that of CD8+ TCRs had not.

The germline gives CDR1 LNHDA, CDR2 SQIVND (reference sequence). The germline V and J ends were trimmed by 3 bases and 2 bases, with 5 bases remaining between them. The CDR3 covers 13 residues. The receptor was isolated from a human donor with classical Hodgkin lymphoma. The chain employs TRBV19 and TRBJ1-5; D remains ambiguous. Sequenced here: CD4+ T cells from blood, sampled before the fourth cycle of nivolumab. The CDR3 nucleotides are TGTGCCAGTAGTATCGGTGGCAATCAGCCCCAGCATTTT. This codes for CASSIGGNQPQHF.